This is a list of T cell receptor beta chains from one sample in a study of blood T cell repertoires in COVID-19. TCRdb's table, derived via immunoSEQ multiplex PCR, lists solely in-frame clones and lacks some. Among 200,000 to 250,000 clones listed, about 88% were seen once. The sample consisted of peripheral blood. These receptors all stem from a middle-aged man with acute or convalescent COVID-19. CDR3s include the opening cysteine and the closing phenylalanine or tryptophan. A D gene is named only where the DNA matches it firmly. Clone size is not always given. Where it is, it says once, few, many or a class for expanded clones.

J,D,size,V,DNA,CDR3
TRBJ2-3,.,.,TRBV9,TGTGCCAGCAGCGTACAGGGGAGCACAGATACGCAGTATTTT,CASSVQGSTDTQYF
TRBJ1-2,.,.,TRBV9,TGTGCCAGCAGCGTAGATCCGTTGGGGGGGTCTGGCTACACCTTC,CASSVDPLGGSGYTF
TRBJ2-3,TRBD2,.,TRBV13,TGTGCCAGCAGCTTAGCCCTGATCCCTCTAGCGGGGGGATCCACAGATACGCAGTATTTT,CASSLALIPLAGGSTDTQYF
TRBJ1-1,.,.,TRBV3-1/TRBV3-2,TGTGCCAGCAGCCAAGGGAGATCGGGGAACACTGAAGCTTTCTTT,CASSQGRSGNTEAFF
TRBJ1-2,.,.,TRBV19,TGTGCCAGTAGTAAGACATCCAACTACTATGGCTACACCTTC,CASSKTSNYYGYTF
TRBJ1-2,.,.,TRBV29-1,TGCAGCGTTGCAGGGGCAGGGGTTGTTCATGGCTACACCTTC,CSVAGAGVVHGYTF
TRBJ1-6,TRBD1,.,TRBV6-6,TGTGCCAGCAGGCGGGACAGCTCAGATTCACCCCTCCACTTT,CASRRDSSDSPLHF
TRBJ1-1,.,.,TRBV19,TGTGCCAGTAGTAAGGCGACAACCATGAACACTGAAGCTTTCTTT,CASSKATTMNTEAFF
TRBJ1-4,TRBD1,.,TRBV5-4,TGTGCCAGCAGCTCGCAGGAGAGGGGACAGGGGGGTGAAAAACTGTTTTTT,CASSSQERGQGGEKLFF
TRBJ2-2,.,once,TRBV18,TGTGCCAGCTCAGGGACCGGGACTCCTAACACCGGGGAGCTGTTTTTT,CASSGTGTPNTGELFF
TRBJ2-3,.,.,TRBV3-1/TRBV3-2,TGTGCCAGCAGCCTATCCGGGACTTCGGATACGCAGTATTTT,CASSLSGTSDTQYF
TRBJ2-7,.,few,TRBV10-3,TGTGCCATCAGTGGTTCCGAGATCGGAGCTTATACCTACGAGCAGTACTTC,CAISGSEIGAYTYEQYF
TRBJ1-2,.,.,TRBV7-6,TGTGCCAGCAGCTTACAGGGGACTAACTATGGCTACACCTTC,CASSLQGTNYGYTF
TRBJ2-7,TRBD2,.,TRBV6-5,TGTGCCAGCAGTTACACAGCGGGGGGCGGGCTGTACGAGCAGTACTTC,CASSYTAGGGLYEQYF
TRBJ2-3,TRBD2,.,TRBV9,TGTGCCAGCAGCCCGCGGGGGGGTAGCACAGATACGCAGTATTTT,CASSPRGGSTDTQYF
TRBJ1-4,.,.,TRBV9,TGTGCCAGCAGCGACAGTTACGGCAAGGAAAAACTGTTTTTT,CASSDSYGKEKLFF
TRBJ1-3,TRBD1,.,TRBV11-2,TGTGCCAGCAGCCCCCAACCGGGACAGTACTCTAGCTCTGGAAACACCATATATTTT,CASSPQPGQYSSSGNTIYF
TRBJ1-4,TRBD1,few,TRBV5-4,TGTGCCAGCACTCGACAGGGGAGTGAAAAACTGTTTTTT,CASTRQGSEKLFF
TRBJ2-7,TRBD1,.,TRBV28,TGTGCCAGCAGGTCGACAGGGTACTACGAGCAGTACTTC,CASRSTGYYEQYF
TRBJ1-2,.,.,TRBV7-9,TGTGCCAGCAGCTCTGACGGGAGATTGTATGGCTACACCTTC,CASSSDGRLYGYTF
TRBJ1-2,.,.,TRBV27,TGTGCCAGCAGGGGCCCTACTAACTATGGCTACACCTTC,CASRGPTNYGYTF
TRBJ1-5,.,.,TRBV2,TGTGCCAGCAGTGGGGGGAGGCCGGGCAATCAGCCCCAGCATTTT,CASSGGRPGNQPQHF
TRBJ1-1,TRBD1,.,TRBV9,TGTGCCAGCACCGGGACAGGCCGCATGAACACTGAAGCTTTCTTT,CASTGTGRMNTEAFF
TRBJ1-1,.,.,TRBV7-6,TGTGCCAGCAGCCGCCAGGGGAACACTGAAGCTTTCTTT,CASSRQGNTEAFF
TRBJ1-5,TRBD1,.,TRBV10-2,TGCGCCAGCAGTAAAGACAGGGTAAATCAGCCCCAGCATTTT,CASSKDRVNQPQHF
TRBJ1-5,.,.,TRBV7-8,TGTGCCAGCAGCCCCGGGGGGGGTCAGCCCCAGCATTTT,CASSPGGGQPQHF
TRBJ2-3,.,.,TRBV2,TGTGCCAGCCGCCCAGCGGGCAGGAGCACAGATACGCAGTATTTT,CASRPAGRSTDTQYF
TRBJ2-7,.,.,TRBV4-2,TGTGCCAGCAGCCTATCGGGGTCTGTCGAGCAGTACTTC,CASSLSGSVEQYF
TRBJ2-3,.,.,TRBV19,TGTGCCAGTAAGGACTACCATGGCACAGATACGCAGTATTTT,CASKDYHGTDTQYF
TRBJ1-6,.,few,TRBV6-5,TGTGCCAGCCGGCGACAGATTAATTCACCCCTCCACTTT,CASRRQINSPLHF
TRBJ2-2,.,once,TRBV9,TGTGCCAGCAGCCTCCGGACACAGAACACCGGGGAGCTGTTTTTT,CASSLRTQNTGELFF
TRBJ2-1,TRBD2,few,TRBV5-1,TGCGCCAGCAGCTTGGCCGTCTTAGCGGGGGTGTCCTACAATGAGCAGTTCTTC,CASSLAVLAGVSYNEQFF
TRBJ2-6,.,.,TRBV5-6,TGTGCCAGCAGCCCAGGGGCCAACGTCCTGACTTTC,CASSPGANVLTF
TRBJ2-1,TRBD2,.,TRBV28,TGTGCCAGCAGGAGCGGGGGGACCTACAATGAGCAGTTCTTC,CASRSGGTYNEQFF
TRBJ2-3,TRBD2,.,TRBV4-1,TGCGCCAGCAGCCAAACAAGACTAGCGGGGCGTTCTAGCACAGATACGCAGTATTTT,CASSQTRLAGRSSTDTQYF
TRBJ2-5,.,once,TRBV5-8,TGTGCCAGCAGCTTCAATCGACAGTATGAAGAGACCCAGTACTTC,CASSFNRQYEETQYF
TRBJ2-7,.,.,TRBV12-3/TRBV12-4,TGTGCCAGCAGTTCCAGAAACGAGCAGTACTTC,CASSSRNEQYF
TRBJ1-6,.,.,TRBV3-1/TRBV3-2,TGTGCCAGTAAGGAGTCCAGAAATAATTCACCCCTCCACTTT,CASKESRNNSPLHF
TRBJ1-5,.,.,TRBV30,TGTGCCTGGAGTGGGGCCCTAGGGAGCAGTCAGCCCCAGCATTTT,CAWSGALGSSQPQHF
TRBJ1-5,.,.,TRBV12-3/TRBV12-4,TGTGCCAGCAGTCCCGACTATCAGCCCCAGCATTTT,CASSPDYQPQHF
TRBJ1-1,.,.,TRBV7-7,TGTGCTAGCAGCTTAGCTCGGTTCACTGAAGCTTTCTTT,CASSLARFTEAFF
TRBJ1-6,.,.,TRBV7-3,TGTGCCAGCAGCTCTGGGGGGAATTCACCCCTCCACTTT,CASSSGGNSPLHF
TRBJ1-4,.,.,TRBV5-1,TGCGCCAGCAGCTTAGGGGGTCCAGATGAAAAACTGTTTTTT,CASSLGGPDEKLFF
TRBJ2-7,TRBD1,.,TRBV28,TGTGCCAGCAGCCATAGGGGGACAGGGCCCAACGAGCAGTACTTC,CASSHRGTGPNEQYF
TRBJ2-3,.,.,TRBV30,TGTGCCTGGACTGGGGGCGCAGATACGCAGTATTTT,CAWTGGADTQYF
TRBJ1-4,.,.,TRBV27,TGTGCCAGCAGCTCCATCCGAGCAACTAATGAAAAACTGTTTTTT,CASSSIRATNEKLFF
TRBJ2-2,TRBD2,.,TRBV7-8,TGTGCCGGCGGTCTAGCGGGGGGGCCGAGCACCGGGGAGCTGTTTTTT,CAGGLAGGPSTGELFF
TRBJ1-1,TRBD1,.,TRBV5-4,TGTGCCAGCAGCCCCTCCGGACAGGGCGACACTGAAGCTTTCTTT,CASSPSGQGDTEAFF
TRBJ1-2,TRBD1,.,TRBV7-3,TGTGCCAGCAGCCCCCGACAGGGCGATGGCTACACCTTC,CASSPRQGDGYTF
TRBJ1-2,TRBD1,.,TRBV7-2,TGTGCCAGCAGCGTAGACAGGGGAGGCTACACCTTC,CASSVDRGGYTF
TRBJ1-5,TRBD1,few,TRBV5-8,TGTGCCAGCAGCCGCGGGACAGGGGGTTTCAATCAGCCCCAGCATTTT,CASSRGTGGFNQPQHF
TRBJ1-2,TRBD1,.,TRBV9,TGTGCCAGCAGCGCCAACCCCGGGACAGGGGACGGCTACACCTTC,CASSANPGTGDGYTF
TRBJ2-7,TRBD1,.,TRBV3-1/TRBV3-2,TGTGCCGGCAGCTACCCCCGACAGGGGGCTAACGAGCAGTACTTC,CAGSYPRQGANEQYF
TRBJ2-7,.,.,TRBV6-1,TGTGCCAGCAGTGATCAATTAGGGGTCCTCATTGTTTACGAGCAGTACTTC,CASSDQLGVLIVYEQYF
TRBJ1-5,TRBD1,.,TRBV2,TGTGCCAGCAGCGGGGACAGGGGAACGGGGCAGCCCCAGCATTTT,CASSGDRGTGQPQHF
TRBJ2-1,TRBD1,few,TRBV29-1,TGCAGCGTTGTTTCCGGGACAGGGTGGAATGAGCAGTTCTTC,CSVVSGTGWNEQFF
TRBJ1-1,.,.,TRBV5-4,TGTGCCAGCAGCTTGAGGCAGGGGAACACTGAAGCTTTCTTT,CASSLRQGNTEAFF
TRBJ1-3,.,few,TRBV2,TGTGCCAGCAAAGGCCAGGGCTCTGGAAACACCATATATTTT,CASKGQGSGNTIYF
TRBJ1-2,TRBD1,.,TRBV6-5,TGTGCCAGCAGTATACAGGGGGCGTATGGCTACACCTTC,CASSIQGAYGYTF
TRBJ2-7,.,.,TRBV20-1,TGCAGTGCTAGGAGCTCCTACGAGCAGTACTTC,CSARSSYEQYF